These T cell receptor beta chains were read from a single sample in a study of T cells in Graves' hyperthyroidism and ophthalmopathy. TCRdb redid the calling of the multiplex PCR reads with MiXCR, one entry per CDR3 protein. The sample lists almost 500,000 distinct CDR3 sequences; 22% were seen once. The sequenced sample was blood. Source of these receptors: a woman aged 70-85 years with Graves' ophthalmopathy. Each CDR3 is given with its conserved first and last residue. A D gene is named only where the DNA matches it firmly. Clone size is given for some rows only: seen once, a few or many times, or a class if the clone is expanded.

TRBJ1-1 . TRBV6-1 . TGTGCCAGCAGCCCCCCCGGACGGGTGAACACTGAAGCTTTCTTT CASSPPGRVNTEAFF
TRBJ2-1 few TRBV5-4 TRBD2 TGTGCCAGCAGCTTGGCCGCGGGGGGCAGGTCCTACAATGAGCAGTTCTTC CASSLAAGGRSYNEQFF
TRBJ2-3 many TRBV11-2 TRBD2 TGTGCCAGCAGCTTAGTGGCGGGAGTTGCAGATACGCAGTATTTT CASSLVAGVADTQYF
TRBJ1-1 . TRBV12-3/TRBV12-4 . TGTGCCAGCAGACCTTCCGCGACAACTCCCACTGAAGCTTTCTTT CASRPSATTPTEAFF
TRBJ1-5 . TRBV20-1 TRBD1 TGCAGTGCTGGGGACAGGGATCAGCCCCAGCATTTT CSAGDRDQPQHF
TRBJ2-1 few TRBV5-6 . TGTGCCAGCCGCTGGACTCCCGGCTCCTACAATGAGCAGTTCTTC CASRWTPGSYNEQFF
TRBJ1-5 few TRBV20-1 . TGCAGTGCTAGTGAATGGCTGCACAATCAGCCCCAGCATTTT CSASEWLHNQPQHF
TRBJ2-7 few TRBV2 TRBD1 TGTGCCAGCGTTGACAGGGGGCGAAACTACGAGCAGTACTTC CASVDRGRNYEQYF
TRBJ1-1 . TRBV7-3 . TGTGCCAGCAGCTGGGGAGCACAGGGTGAAGCTTTCTTT CASSWGAQGEAFF
TRBJ2-3 many TRBV11-2 . TGTGCCAGCAGCTTCAACAGGGCCACAGATACGCAGTATTTT CASSFNRATDTQYF
TRBJ2-2 few TRBV10-3 TRBD2 TGTGCCATCAGCAGACTAGCGGCGAACACCGGGGAGCTGTTTTTT CAISRLAANTGELFF
TRBJ2-7 few TRBV20-1 . TGCAGTGCCGCTAGAGGGGCTTTTGGCTACGAGCAGTACTTC CSAARGAFGYEQYF
TRBJ2-7 . TRBV6-2/TRBV6-3 . TGTGCCACCGCCGGGCAGGGAGTAGGCGAGCAGTACTTC CATAGQGVGEQYF
TRBJ1-1 many TRBV7-3 . TGTGCCAGCAGCTTAAATGGGGGGGTCACTGAAGCTTTCTTT CASSLNGGVTEAFF
TRBJ2-5 . TRBV5-6 . TGTGCCAGCAGCCCCTCTTCTCAGGCACCTTTAGAGACCCAGTACTTC CASSPSSQAPLETQYF
TRBJ1-3 once TRBV7-2 . TGTGCCAGCAGCTTAGCTTGGGCAGGGCCTGGAAACACCATATATTTT CASSLAWAGPGNTIYF
TRBJ2-5 many TRBV12-3/TRBV12-4 . TGTGCCAGCAGGCGAGGGACGCTGGGGACCCAGTACTTC CASRRGTLGTQYF
TRBJ1-2 . TRBV29-1 TRBD1 TGCAGCGTTGACCCAGGGGGCAATGGCTACACCTTC CSVDPGGNGYTF
TRBJ1-1 . TRBV29-1 . TGCAGCGTTGGATTGGGGCAGTTGAACACTGAAGCTTTCTTT CSVGLGQLNTEAFF
TRBJ2-5 few TRBV20-1 TRBD2 TGCAGTGCTCGGACTAGCGGGGCGCAAGAGACCCAGTACTTC CSARTSGAQETQYF
TRBJ1-1 . TRBV5-1 TRBD1 TGCGCCAGCAGCTTGGGGATGACAGGGTTAACTGAAGCTTTCTTT CASSLGMTGLTEAFF
TRBJ2-7 . TRBV7-3 TRBD2 TGTGCCAGCAGCCCCGGGACTAGTTTCGAGCAGTACTTC CASSPGTSFEQYF
TRBJ2-7 . TRBV9 . TGTGCCAGCAGCCTAAGCCCGGCGAGCGAGCAGTACTTC CASSLSPASEQYF
TRBJ2-2 few TRBV7-2 . TGTGCCAGCAGCTTAAGTATACCCAATACCGGGGAGCTGTTTTTT CASSLSIPNTGELFF
TRBJ2-7 many TRBV6-2/TRBV6-3 TRBD2 TGTGCCAGCAGTTACTCAACTAGCGGGAGGTTGTCCTACGAGCAGTACTTC CASSYSTSGRLSYEQYF
TRBJ1-1 . TRBV28 . TGTGCCAGCAAGACAGCGATGAACACTGAAGCTTTCTTT CASKTAMNTEAFF
TRBJ2-1 few TRBV20-1 TRBD2 TGCAGTGCCCCAAGAGGCCTAGCGGGAGGGCCAGGGTACAATGAGCAGTTCTTC CSAPRGLAGGPGYNEQFF
TRBJ2-1 many TRBV7-9 TRBD2 TGTGCCAGCAGCCCGCGTCTAGCGGCCTACAATGAGCAGTTCTTC CASSPRLAAYNEQFF
TRBJ2-7 few TRBV11-2 . TGTGCCAGCAGCCAGATTGACCGGGACGGATTCTACGAGCAGTACTTC CASSQIDRDGFYEQYF
TRBJ2-5 few TRBV19 TRBD1 TGTGCCAGTAGTTTGGGCCCGACAGGGATGGAGACCCAGTACTTC CASSLGPTGMETQYF
TRBJ1-5 few TRBV3-1 . TGTGCCAGCAGCCAAGGTCTTAGAAGCAATCAGCCCCAGCATTTT CASSQGLRSNQPQHF